These 2 T cell receptor beta chains were sequenced from one sample in a study of blood T cell repertoires in COVID-19. Libraries were prepared by immunoSEQ multiplex PCR; TCRdb keeps only in-frame clonotypes and omits some of them. The sample yields 310,000 or so clones, 80% to 90% seen once. The source material was peripheral blood. Every receptor here comes from a man under 40 with COVID-19, enrolled during active disease.

The rearrangement uses TRBV5-6 and TRBJ2-7; 9 bases are shared with TRBD1. This CDR3 region has 13 residues. The J segment lost 4 bases and the V segment lost 3 bases, leaving 2 bases of the junction unmatched. Germline CDR1 and CDR2: SGHDT and YYEEEE. CDR3 in DNA: TGTGCCAGCAGCTGGGACAGGGCTTACGAGCAGTACTTC. Translating it yields CASSWDRAYEQYF.

The CDR3 loop is CASSHDRRQFF. The CDR3, as DNA: TGTGCCAGTAGTCACGACAGACGGCAGTTCTTC. The chain has TRBV19 and TRBJ2-1; a weak D match, TRBD1 (5 bases). The V gene lost 5 bases and the J gene lost 12 bases, with 11 bases spanning the gap. The CDR3 runs 11 residues. The germline CDR1 and CDR2 sequences are LNHDA and SQIVND (reference sequence).